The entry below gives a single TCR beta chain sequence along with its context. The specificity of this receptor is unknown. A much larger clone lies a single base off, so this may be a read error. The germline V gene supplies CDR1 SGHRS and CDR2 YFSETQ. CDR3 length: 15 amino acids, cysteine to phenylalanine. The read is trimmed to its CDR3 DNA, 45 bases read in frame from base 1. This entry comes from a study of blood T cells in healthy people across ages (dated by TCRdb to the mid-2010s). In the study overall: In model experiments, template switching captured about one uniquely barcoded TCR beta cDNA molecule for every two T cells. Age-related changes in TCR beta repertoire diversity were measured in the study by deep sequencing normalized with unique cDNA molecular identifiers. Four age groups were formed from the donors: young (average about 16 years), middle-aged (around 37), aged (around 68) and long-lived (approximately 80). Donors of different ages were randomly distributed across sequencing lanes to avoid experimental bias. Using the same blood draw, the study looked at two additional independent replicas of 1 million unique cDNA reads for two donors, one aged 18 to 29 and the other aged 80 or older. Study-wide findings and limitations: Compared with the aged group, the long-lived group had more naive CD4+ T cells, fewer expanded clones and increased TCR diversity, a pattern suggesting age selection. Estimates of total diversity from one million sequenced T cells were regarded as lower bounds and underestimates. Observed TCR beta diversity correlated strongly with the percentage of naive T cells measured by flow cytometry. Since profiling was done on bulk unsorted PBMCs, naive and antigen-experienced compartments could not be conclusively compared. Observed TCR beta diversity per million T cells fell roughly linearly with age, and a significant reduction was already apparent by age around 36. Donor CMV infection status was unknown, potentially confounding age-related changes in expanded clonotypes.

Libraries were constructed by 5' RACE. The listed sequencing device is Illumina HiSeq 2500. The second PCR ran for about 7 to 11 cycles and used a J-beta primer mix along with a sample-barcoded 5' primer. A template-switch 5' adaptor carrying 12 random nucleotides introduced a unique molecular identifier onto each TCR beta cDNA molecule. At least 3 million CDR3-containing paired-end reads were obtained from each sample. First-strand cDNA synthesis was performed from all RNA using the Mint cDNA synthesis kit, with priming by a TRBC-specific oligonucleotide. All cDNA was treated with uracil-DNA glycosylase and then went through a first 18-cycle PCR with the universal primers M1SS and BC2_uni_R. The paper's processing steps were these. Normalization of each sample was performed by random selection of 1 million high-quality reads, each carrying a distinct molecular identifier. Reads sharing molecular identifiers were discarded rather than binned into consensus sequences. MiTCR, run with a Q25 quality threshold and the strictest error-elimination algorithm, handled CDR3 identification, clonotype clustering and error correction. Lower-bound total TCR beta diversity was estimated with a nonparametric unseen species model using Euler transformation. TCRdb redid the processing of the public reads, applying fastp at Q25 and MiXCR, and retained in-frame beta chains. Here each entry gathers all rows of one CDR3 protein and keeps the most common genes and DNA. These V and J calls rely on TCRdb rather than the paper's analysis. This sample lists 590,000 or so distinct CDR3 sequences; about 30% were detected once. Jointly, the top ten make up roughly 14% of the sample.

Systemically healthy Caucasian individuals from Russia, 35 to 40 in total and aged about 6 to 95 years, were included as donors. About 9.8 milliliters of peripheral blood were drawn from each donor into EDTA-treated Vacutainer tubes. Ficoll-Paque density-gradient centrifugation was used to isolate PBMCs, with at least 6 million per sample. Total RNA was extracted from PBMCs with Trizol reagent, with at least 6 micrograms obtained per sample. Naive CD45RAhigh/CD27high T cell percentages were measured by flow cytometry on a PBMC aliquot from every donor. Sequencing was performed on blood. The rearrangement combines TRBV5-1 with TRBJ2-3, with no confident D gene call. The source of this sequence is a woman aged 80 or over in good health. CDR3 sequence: CASSLDGYSKDTQYF. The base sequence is TGCGCCAGCAGCTTGGACGGATATAGCAAAGATACGCAGTATTTT. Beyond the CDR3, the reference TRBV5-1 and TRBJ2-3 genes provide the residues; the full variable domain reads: KAGVTQTPRYLIKTRGQQVTLSCSPISGHRSVSWYQQTPGQGLQFLFEYFSETQRNKGNFPGRFSGRQFSNSRSEMNVSTLELGDSALYLCASSLDGYSKDTQYFGPGTRLTVL.